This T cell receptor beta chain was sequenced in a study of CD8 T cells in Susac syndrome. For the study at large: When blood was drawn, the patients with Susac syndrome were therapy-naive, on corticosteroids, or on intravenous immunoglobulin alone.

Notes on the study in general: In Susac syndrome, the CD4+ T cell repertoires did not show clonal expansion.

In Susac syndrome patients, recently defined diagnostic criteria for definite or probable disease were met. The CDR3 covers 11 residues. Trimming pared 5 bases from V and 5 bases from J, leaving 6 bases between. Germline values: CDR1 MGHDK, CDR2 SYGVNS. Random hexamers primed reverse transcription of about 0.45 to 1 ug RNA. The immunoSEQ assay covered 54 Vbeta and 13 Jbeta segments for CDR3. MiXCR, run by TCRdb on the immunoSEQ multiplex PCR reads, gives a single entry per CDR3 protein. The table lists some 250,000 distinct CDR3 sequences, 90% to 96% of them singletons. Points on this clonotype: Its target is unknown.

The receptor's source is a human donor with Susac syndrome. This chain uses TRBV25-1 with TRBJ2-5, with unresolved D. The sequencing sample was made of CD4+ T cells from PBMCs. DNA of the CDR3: TGTGCCAGCAGTAACTCCGAGACCCAGTACTTC. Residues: CASSNSETQYF.